This TCR beta chain was captured in a study of CD8+CD57+ T cells in acquired aplastic anemia. Study details: Sorted CD4+ and CD8+ cells gave a mean 3.2 ug DNA, range roughly 0.2 to 27.4 ug. Overall study findings and caveats: Patients and controls were not found to differ significantly in CD8+ Simpson's diversity. Sharing between patients and controls was observed for twenty-nine CD8+ CDR3 sequences.

For CDR3 and TCR beta VDJ profiling, genomic DNA was the template used. TCRdb re-analysed the reads in MiXCR, keeping a single row per CDR3 protein. The sample lists about 190,000 distinct CDR3 sequences; less than 70% were seen once. As to this clonotype: Antigen: not known.

The clonotype was recovered from a human donor in good health, serving as a control. Sequencing was performed on sorted CD4+, CD8+, or CD8+CD57+ T cells (not recorded which) from PBMCs.

The CDR3 bases are TGTGCCAGCAGCGCCGGGACTAGCGGGGGGGCCGGGACGTACGAGCAGTACTTC. Residues: CASSAGTSGGAGTYEQYF. The chain joins TRBV9 to TRBJ2-7; 16 bases are shared with TRBD2. The CDR3 sequence is 18 residues long. V gave up 3 bases and J gave up 4 bases; unmatched junction bases: 10. CDR1 is SGDLS, CDR2 YYNGEE, per germline. Combining the CDR3 with reference TRBV9 and TRBJ2-7 gives the whole variable domain DSGVTQTPKHLITATGQRVTLRCSPRSGDLSVYWYQQSLDQGLQFLIQYYNGEERAKGNILERFSAQQFPDLHSELNLSSLELGDSALYFCASSAGTSGGAGTYEQYFGPGTRLTVT.